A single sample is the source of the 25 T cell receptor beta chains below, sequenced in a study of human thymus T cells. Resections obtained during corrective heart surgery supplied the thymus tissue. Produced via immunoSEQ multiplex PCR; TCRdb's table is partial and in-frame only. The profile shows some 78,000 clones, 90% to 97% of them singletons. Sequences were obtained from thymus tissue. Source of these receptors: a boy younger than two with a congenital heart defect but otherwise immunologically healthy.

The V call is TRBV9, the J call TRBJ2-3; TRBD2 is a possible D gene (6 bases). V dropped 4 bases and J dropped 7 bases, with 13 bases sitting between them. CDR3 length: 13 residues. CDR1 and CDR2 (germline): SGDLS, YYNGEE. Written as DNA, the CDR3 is TGTGCCAGCAGCCCCCTCGCGGGGAATACGCAGTATTTT. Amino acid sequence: CASSPLAGNTQYF.

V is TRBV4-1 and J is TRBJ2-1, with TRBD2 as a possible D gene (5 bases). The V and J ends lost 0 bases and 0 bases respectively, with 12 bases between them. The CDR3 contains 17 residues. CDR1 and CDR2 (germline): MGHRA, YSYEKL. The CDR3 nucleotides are TGCGCCAGCAGCCAAGATGGGGAGCGAGGCTCCTACAATGAGCAGTTCTTC. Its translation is CASSQDGERGSYNEQFF.

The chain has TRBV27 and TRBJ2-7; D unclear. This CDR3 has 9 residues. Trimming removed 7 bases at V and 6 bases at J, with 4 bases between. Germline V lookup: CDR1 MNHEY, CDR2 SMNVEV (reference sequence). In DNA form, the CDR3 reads TGTGCCAGCACACCCGAGCAGTACTTC. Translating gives CASTPEQYF.

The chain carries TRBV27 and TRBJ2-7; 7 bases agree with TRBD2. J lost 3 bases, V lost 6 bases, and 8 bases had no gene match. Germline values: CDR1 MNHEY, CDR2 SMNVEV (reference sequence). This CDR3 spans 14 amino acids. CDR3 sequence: CASRPSSGNYEQYF. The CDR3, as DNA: TGTGCCAGCAGACCATCCAGCGGGAACTACGAGCAGTACTTC.

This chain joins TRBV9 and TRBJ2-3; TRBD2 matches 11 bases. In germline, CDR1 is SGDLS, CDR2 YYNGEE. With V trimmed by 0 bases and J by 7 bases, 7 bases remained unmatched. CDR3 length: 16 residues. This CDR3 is CASSVVSGGELYTQYF. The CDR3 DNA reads TGTGCCAGCAGCGTAGTTAGCGGGGGGGAACTGTATACGCAGTATTTT.

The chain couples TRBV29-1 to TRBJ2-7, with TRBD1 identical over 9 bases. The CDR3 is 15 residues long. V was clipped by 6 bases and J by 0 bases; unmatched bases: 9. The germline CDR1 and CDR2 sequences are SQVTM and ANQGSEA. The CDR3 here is CSVDYGTGSSYEQYF. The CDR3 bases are TGCAGCGTAGACTACGGGACAGGGAGCTCCTACGAGCAGTACTTC.

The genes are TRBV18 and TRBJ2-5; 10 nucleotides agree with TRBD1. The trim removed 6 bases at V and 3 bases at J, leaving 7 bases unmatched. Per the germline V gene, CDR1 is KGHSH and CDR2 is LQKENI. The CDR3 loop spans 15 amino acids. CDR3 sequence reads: CASSIGTGVKETQYF. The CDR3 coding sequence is TGTGCCAGCTCTATAGGGACAGGGGTAAAAGAGACCCAGTACTTC. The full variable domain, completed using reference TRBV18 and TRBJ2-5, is NAGVMQNPRHLVRRRGQEARLRCSPMKGHSHVYWYRQLPEEGLKFMVYLQKENIIDESGMPKERFSAEFPKEGPSILRIQQVVRGDSAAYFCASSIGTGVKETQYFGPGTRLLVL.

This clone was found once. The CDR3 protein is CASSVGYSNTDTQYF. The DNA of the CDR3 is TGTGCCAGCAGTGTTGGATACTCCAACACAGATACGCAGTATTTT. The chain links TRBV6-1 to TRBJ2-3; D gene ambiguous. The CDR3 spans 15 residues. The germline V gene encodes CDR1 MNHNS and CDR2 SASEGT. V was pared by 4 bases and J by 2 bases, with 13 bases between.

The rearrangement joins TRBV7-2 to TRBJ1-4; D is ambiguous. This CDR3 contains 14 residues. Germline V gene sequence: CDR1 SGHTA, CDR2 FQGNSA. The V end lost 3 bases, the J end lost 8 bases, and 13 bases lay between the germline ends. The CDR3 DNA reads TGTGCCAGCAGCTTCTCAAGAGAAGGGGAAAAACTGTTTTTT. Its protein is CASSFSREGEKLFF. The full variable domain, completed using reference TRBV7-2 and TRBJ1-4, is GAGVSQSPSNKVTEKGKDVELRCDPISGHTALYWYRQSLGQGLEFLIYFQGNSAPDKSGLPSDRFSAERTGGSVSTLTIQRTQQEDSAVYLCASSFSREGEKLFFGSGTQLSVL.

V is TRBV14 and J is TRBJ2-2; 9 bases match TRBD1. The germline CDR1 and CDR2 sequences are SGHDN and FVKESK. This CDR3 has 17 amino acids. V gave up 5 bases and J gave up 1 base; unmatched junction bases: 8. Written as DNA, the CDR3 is TGTGCCAGCAGCAGACAGGGGGAGTCCCGGAACACCGGGGAGCTGTTTTTT. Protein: CASSRQGESRNTGELFF.

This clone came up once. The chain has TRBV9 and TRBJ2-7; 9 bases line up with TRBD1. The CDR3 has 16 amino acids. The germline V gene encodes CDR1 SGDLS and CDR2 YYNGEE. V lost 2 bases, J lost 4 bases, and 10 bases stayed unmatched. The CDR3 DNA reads TGTGCCAGCAGCGTTTCGGACAGGGGCCATCCTTACGAGCAGTACTTC. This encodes CASSVSDRGHPYEQYF.

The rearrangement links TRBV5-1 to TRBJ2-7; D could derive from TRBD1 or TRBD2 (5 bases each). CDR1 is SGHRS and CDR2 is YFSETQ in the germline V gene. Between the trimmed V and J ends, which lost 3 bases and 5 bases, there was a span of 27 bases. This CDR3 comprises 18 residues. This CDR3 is CASSSISKGTVALHEQYF. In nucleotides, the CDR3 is TGCGCCAGCAGCTCTATATCAAAAGGGACGGTGGCACTCCACGAGCAGTACTTC.

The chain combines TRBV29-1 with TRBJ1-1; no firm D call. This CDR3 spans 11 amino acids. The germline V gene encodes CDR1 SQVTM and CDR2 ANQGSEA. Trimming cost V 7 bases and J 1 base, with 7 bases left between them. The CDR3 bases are TGCAGCGGGGGAAGGAACACTGAAGCTTTCTTT. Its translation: CSGGRNTEAFF.

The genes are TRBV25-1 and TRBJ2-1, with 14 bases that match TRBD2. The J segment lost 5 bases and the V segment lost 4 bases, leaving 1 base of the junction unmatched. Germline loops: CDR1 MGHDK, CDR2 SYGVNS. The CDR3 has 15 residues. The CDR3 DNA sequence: TGTGCCAGCAGTGGGGGACTAGCGGGGGACAATGAGCAGTTCTTC. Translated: CASSGGLAGDNEQFF.

CDR3 in DNA: TGTGCCAGCAGCTTGGACAGGGGGCAGTGGTACTTC. Its translation is CASSLDRGQWYF. The rearrangement joins TRBV5-4 to TRBJ2-4; 9 bases are a match to TRBD1. There are 12 residues in the CDR3. J was trimmed by 15 bases and V by 0 bases; bases with no gene match: 4. Germline CDR1 is SGHNT and CDR2 is YYREEE (reference sequence).

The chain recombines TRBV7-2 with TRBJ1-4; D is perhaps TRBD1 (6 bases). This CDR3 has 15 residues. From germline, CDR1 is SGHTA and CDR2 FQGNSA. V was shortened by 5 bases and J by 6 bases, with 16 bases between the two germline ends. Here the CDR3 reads CASSPRRGVYEKLFF. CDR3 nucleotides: TGTGCCAGCAGCCCGCGCAGGGGAGTTTATGAAAAACTGTTTTTT.

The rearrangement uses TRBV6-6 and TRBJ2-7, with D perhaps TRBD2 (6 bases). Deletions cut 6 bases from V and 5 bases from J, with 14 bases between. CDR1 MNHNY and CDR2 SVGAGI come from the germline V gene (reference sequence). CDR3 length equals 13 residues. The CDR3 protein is CASRDRGSDEQYF. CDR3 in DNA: TGTGCCAGCAGAGACCGGGGGTCCGACGAGCAGTACTTC.

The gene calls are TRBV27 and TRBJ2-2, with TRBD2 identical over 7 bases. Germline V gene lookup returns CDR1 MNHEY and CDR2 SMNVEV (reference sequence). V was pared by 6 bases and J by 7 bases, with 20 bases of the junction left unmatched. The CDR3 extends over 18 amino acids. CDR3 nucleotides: TGTGCCAGCAGAAGCAAAACGACTAGCCGAGGTCGGTTCGGGGAGCTGTTTTTT. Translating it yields CASRSKTTSRGRFGELFF.

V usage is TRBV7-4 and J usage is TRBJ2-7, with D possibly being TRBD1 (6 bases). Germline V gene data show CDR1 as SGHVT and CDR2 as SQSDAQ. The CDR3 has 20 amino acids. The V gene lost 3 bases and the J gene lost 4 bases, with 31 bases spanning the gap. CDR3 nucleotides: TGTGCCAGCAGCTTTAGGTGCGGCGTTCATAGGCGTTGGGGGCGTTACGAGCAGTACTTC. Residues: CASSFRCGVHRRWGRYEQYF.

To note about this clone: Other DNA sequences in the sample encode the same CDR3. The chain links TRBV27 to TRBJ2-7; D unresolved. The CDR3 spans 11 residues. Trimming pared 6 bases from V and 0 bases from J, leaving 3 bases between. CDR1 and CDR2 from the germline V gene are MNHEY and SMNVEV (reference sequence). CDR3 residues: CASRGSYEQYF. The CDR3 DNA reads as TGTGCCAGCAGAGGCTCCTACGAGCAGTACTTC.

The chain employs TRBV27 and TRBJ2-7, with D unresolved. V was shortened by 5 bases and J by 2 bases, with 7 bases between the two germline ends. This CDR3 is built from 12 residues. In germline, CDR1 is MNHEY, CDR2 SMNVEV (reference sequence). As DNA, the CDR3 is TGTGCCAGCAGTCAAGATGCCTACGAGCAGTACTTC. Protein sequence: CASSQDAYEQYF.

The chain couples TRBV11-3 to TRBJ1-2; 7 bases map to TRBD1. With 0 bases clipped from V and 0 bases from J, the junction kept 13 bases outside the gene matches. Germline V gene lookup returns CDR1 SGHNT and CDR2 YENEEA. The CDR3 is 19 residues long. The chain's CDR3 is CASSLDREGAGDANYGYTF. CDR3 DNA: TGTGCCAGCAGCTTAGATCGGGAGGGGGCAGGGGATGCTAACTATGGCTACACCTTC.

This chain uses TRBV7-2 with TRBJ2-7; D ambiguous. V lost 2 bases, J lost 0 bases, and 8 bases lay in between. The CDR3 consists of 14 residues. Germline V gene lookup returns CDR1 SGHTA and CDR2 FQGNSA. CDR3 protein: CASSLILNSYEQYF. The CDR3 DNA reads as TGTGCCAGCAGCTTAATTCTTAACTCCTACGAGCAGTACTTC.

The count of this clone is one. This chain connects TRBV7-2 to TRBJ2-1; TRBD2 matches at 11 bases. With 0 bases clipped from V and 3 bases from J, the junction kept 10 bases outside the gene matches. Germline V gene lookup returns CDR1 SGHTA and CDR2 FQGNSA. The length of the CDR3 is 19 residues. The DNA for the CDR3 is TGTGCCAGCAGCTTAGCAACAGGGGTGGGGACTAGCGGCTACAATGAGCAGTTCTTC. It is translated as CASSLATGVGTSGYNEQFF.

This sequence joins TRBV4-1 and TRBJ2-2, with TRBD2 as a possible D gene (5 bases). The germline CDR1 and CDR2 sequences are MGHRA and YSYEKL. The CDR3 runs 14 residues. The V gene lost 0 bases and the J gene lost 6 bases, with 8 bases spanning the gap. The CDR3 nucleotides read TGCGCCAGCAGCCAAGAGGAGGCGGCCGGGGAGCTGTTTTTT. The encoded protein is CASSQEEAAGELFF.